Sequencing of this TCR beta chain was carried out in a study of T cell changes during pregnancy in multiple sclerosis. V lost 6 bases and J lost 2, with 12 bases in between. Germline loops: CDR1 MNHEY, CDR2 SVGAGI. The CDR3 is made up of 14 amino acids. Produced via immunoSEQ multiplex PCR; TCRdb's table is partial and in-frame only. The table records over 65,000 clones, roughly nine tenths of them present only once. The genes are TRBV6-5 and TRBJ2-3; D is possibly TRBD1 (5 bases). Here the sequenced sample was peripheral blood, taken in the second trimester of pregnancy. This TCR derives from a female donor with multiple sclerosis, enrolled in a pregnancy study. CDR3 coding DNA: TGTGCCAGCAGGGACGACAGCCCCACAGATACGCAGTATTTT. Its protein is CASRDDSPTDTQYF.